This T cell receptor beta chain is drawn from a study of technical replicates of blood from a few donors. This CDR3 comprises 15 residues. The germline V gene encodes CDR1 MNHEY and CDR2 SVGAGI. V gave up 0 bases and J gave up 0 bases, with 8 bases separating them. Clones were read by immunoSEQ multiplex PCR, and TCRdb kept only the in-frame ones, dropping some. The sample shows roughly 70,000 clones, roughly 90% of them seen only once. This clone has only a few counts. V gene TRBV6-5 combines with J gene TRBJ1-1; D gene uncertain. The source of this sequence is a human donor in good health. Some clones in this sample may be carry-over from other donors' samples. Sample: PBMCs. CDR3 DNA: TGTGCCAGCAGTTACTCGGCCAGGATGAACACTGAAGCTTTCTTT. Its translation is CASSYSARMNTEAFF.